A selection of T cell receptor beta chains follows, all from one sample in a study of blood T cell repertoires in COVID-19. Using immunoSEQ multiplex PCR, the repertoire was profiled, and TCRdb retains in-frame clones only, with some absent. The data hold about 140,000 clones, with under 90% observed a single time. The sequencing input was peripheral blood. The receptors were sampled from a human donor in a cohort sampled during active COVID-19. CDR3s include the opening cysteine and the closing phenylalanine or tryptophan. D genes are given only for firm matches. Some rows have no size entry. The others give once, few or many, or a class for an expanded clone.

>NA|TRBV28|NA
CASSPPVGSLETQYF
>few|TRBV5-4|TRBD1
CASSTGGANTGELFF
>NA|TRBV7-2|TRBD1
CASRTGTGDEKLFF
>NA|TRBV7-2|NA
CASSLEDRREQYF
>NA|TRBV6-6|NA
CASSYSAGQLNGYTF
>few|TRBV7-2|TRBD1
CASSLTGQGGYGYTF
>NA|TRBV4-3|NA
CASSQDLRLYSYTGELFF
>NA|TRBV4-1|NA
CASSQDGGGAYEQYF
>NA|TRBV18|NA
CASSPEVETQYF
>NA|TRBV28|NA
CASSPGITDTQYF
>NA|TRBV5-4|TRBD2
CASSDPSGRAGEQFF
>NA|TRBV15|NA
CATRLEGASTDTQYF
>NA|TRBV5-1|NA
CASSLGGGANEKLFF
>NA|TRBV4-3|NA
CASSQEGLGWGPPNTGELFF
>NA|TRBV28|TRBD1
CASKRQGGTEAFF
>few|TRBV5-1|TRBD2
CASSLAAGGPFSGELFF
>NA|TRBV4-3|NA
CASSTRTENSPLHF
>NA|TRBV9|TRBD1
CASSVGIGQARDTQYF
>few|TRBV19|NA
CASSNRPGRAYEQYF
>NA|TRBV6-5|TRBD1
CASSPQGYYGYTF
>NA|TRBV18|TRBD1
CASSLQTGDQPQHF
>NA|TRBV3-1/TRBV3-2|TRBD2
CASSQTSVAGSYEQYF
>NA|TRBV6-5|NA
CASSYSRDSNQPQHF
>NA|TRBV7-2|NA
CASSVQWQETQYF
>NA|TRBV18|NA
CASTTTNPQGNEQFF
>once|TRBV4-2|TRBD1
CASKRDRAPVGYGYTF
>NA|TRBV19|TRBD2
CASSNLAKTSGGQETQYF
>few|TRBV2|NA
CASSVDSSYEQYF
>NA|TRBV9|TRBD2
CASGSGGATEQYF
>NA|TRBV5-1|NA
CASSLIGSGNEQYF
>NA|TRBV19|TRBD1
CASGPWTGGGGETQYF
>once|TRBV4-1|NA
CASSQDSALDLGEQYF
>NA|TRBV18|TRBD2
CASSPSGSYTDTQYF
>NA|TRBV12-3/TRBV12-4|NA
CASDSTSYNEQFF
>few|TRBV28|TRBD1
CASRLHDRALGEQYF
>NA|TRBV6-5|TRBD2
CASSYSTSGAHYEQYF
>NA|TRBV29-1|TRBD1
CSVAKGGEGTEAFF
>NA|TRBV21-1|NA
CASSKALVGQGQETQYF
>NA|TRBV28|TRBD2
CASRVSGGDKETQYF
>NA|TRBV28|TRBD1
CASSLWRGPGETQYF
>NA|TRBV28|TRBD1
CASLHPLQGTSYEQYF
>once|TRBV28|NA
CASSLGGNTGELFF
>NA|TRBV18|TRBD1
CASSRIQTGTGANTGELFF
>NA|TRBV28|TRBD1
CASSPRQGYQPQHF
>NA|TRBV6-1|NA
CASAEAVSSNQPQHF
>NA|TRBV7-2|TRBD2
CASSSQAGGYTDTQYF
>NA|TRBV27|TRBD1
CASSPWTGYVSYEQYF
>NA|TRBV14|TRBD2
CASSPTSGRIDTQYF
>NA|TRBV6-2/TRBV6-3|NA
CASSYSIGAGGLQYF
>NA|TRBV7-2|NA
CASSLATGNTEAFF
>NA|TRBV7-9|NA
CASSFRSRSYNEQFF
>NA|TRBV20-1|TRBD2
CSASWPSGGTYEQYF
>NA|TRBV7-9|NA
CASSLGIAALETQYF
>NA|TRBV28|NA
CASSVWQASGYGYTF